These T cell receptor beta chains were read from a single sample in a study of T cell changes during pregnancy in multiple sclerosis. Profiling relied on immunoSEQ multiplex PCR, and the TCRdb table lists in-frame clones only, not all of them. This table holds some 110,000 clones, 80% to 95% found once. The material was peripheral blood, obtained in the third trimester of pregnancy. Receptors originate from a female donor with multiple sclerosis, enrolled in a pregnancy study. Each CDR3 is given with its conserved first and last residue. D genes are given only for firm matches. For some rows the clone size is stated as once, few or many, or as a class when expanded; others skip it.

TRBJ1-6	-	-	TRBV2	CASKGGSPLHF	TGTGCCAGCAAAGGCGGGTCACCCCTCCACTTT
TRBJ2-6	TRBD1	-	TRBV27	CASRPGQEMIAGANVLTF	TGTGCCAGCCGCCCGGGACAGGAGATGATTGCTGGGGCCAACGTCCTGACTTTC
TRBJ2-3	-	-	TRBV6-5	CASRAGSRTDTQYF	TGTGCCAGCAGAGCAGGGTCGAGGACAGATACGCAGTATTTT
TRBJ2-5	TRBD2	-	TRBV7-9	CASSLLRREIRETQYF	TGTGCCAGCAGCTTATTGCGGCGGGAGATTAGGGAGACCCAGTACTTC
TRBJ2-6	-	-	TRBV5-1	CASSFAGSGANVLTF	TGCGCCAGCAGCTTTGCAGGCTCTGGGGCCAACGTCCTGACTTTC
TRBJ2-7	TRBD2	few	TRBV5-1	CASSLAMVAGSYEQYF	TGCGCCAGCAGCTTGGCCATGGTAGCGGGAAGCTACGAGCAGTACTTC
TRBJ2-5	-	-	TRBV21-1	CASAPVILPPGHGKETQYF	TGTGCCAGCGCACCCGTAATACTCCCACCGGGACACGGAAAAGAGACCCAGTACTTC
TRBJ1-1	-	once	TRBV27	CASRGGDGLEAFF	TGTGCCAGCAGGGGGGGTGATGGGTTAGAAGCTTTCTTT
TRBJ2-7	-	once	TRBV28	CASSLPGAAYEQYF	TGTGCCAGCAGTTTACCAGGGGCGGCCTACGAGCAGTACTTC
TRBJ2-3	-	-	TRBV10-3	CAIGLPADTQYF	TGTGCCATCGGACTCCCGGCAGATACGCAGTATTTT
TRBJ2-3	-	once	TRBV7-2	CASSSLGGQGYSTDTQYF	TGTGCCAGCAGCAGCTTGGGGGGGCAAGGGTACTCCACAGATACGCAGTATTTT
TRBJ2-7	TRBD2	-	TRBV28	CASRASGSYEQYF	TGTGCCAGCAGGGCTAGCGGGAGTTACGAGCAGTACTTC
TRBJ1-5	-	-	TRBV19	CATNPPGNQPQHF	TGTGCCACCAACCCTCCGGGGAATCAGCCCCAGCATTTT
TRBJ2-1	TRBD2	-	TRBV5-4	CASTPTPGGGSYNEQFF	TGTGCCAGCACCCCCACCCCCGGGGGGGGCTCCTACAATGAGCAGTTCTTC
TRBJ2-2	-	-	TRBV30	CAWSASNTGELFF	TGTGCCTGGAGCGCGTCGAACACCGGGGAGCTGTTTTTT
TRBJ1-1	TRBD1	-	TRBV4-1	CASSQDEGQAVNTEAFF	TGCGCCAGCAGCCAAGATGAAGGACAGGCTGTGAACACTGAAGCTTTCTTT
TRBJ2-7	TRBD1	-	TRBV28	CATLPGPRGPKQYF	TGTGCCACCCTCCCGGGACCGAGGGGGCCCAAGCAGTACTTC
TRBJ1-1	-	-	TRBV4-2	CASSHEVGVNTEAFF	TGTGCCAGCAGCCATGAGGTCGGAGTGAACACTGAAGCTTTCTTT
TRBJ1-1	TRBD1	-	TRBV11-2	CASSLHRGDTEAFF	TGTGCCAGCAGCCTTCACAGGGGAGACACTGAAGCTTTCTTT
TRBJ1-4	TRBD1	once	TRBV6-1	CAIGDRGATNEKLFF	TGTGCCATCGGGGACAGGGGTGCAACTAATGAAAAACTGTTTTTT
TRBJ1-2	TRBD1	-	TRBV10-3	CAISDGDSHLNGYTF	TGTGCCATCAGTGATGGGGACAGCCATCTAAATGGCTACACCTTC
TRBJ2-1	TRBD2	-	TRBV11-2	CASSPGTSGRAAYNEQFF	TGTGCCAGCAGCCCCGGGACTAGCGGGAGGGCCGCCTACAATGAGCAGTTCTTC
TRBJ1-2	-	once	TRBV5-1	CASSLAAGINYGYTF	TGCGCCAGCAGCTTGGCGGCAGGGATAAACTATGGCTACACCTTC
TRBJ1-1	TRBD1	-	TRBV19	CASLLGGYTEAFF	TGTGCCAGTCTGTTAGGGGGCTACACTGAAGCTTTCTTT
TRBJ1-1	-	-	TRBV29-1	CSVRTGMNTEAFF	TGCAGCGTTCGAACAGGGATGAACACTGAAGCTTTCTTT
TRBJ1-1	TRBD1	-	TRBV7-9	CASSTRQGEGTEAFF	TGTGCCAGCAGCACCCGACAGGGCGAGGGAACTGAAGCTTTCTTT
TRBJ1-2	-	-	TRBV19	CASSPSNSNYGYTF	TGTGCCAGTAGTCCCAGCAACAGTAACTATGGCTACACCTTC
TRBJ1-6	-	-	TRBV2	CASSGQLNSPLHF	TGTGCCAGCAGTGGACAGTTAAATTCACCCCTCCACTTT
TRBJ2-2	-	-	TRBV5-1	CASSLAIGGTGELFF	TGCGCCAGCAGCTTGGCGATAGGCGGCACCGGGGAGCTGTTTTTT
TRBJ1-2	TRBD1	-	TRBV5-1	CASRHTGESNYGYTF	TGCGCCAGCAGACACACAGGGGAGTCTAACTATGGCTACACCTTC
TRBJ1-4	-	-	TRBV5-1	CASSLESISNEKLFF	TGCGCCAGCAGCTTGGAGTCTATATCTAATGAAAAACTGTTTTTT
TRBJ1-1	-	-	TRBV9	CASSVTFSGGAFF	TGTGCCAGCAGCGTAACGTTTTCTGGAGGAGCTTTCTTT
TRBJ2-6	-	-	TRBV19	CASSGTGANVLTF	TGTGCCAGTAGCGGTACTGGGGCCAACGTCCTGACTTTC
TRBJ2-4	-	-	TRBV5-1	CASSLELAKNIQYF	TGCGCCAGCAGCTTGGAACTAGCCAAAAACATTCAGTACTTC
TRBJ2-1	-	-	TRBV11-2	CASSRDSLTGQFF	TGTGCCAGCAGCCGGGACTCCTTAACGGGGCAGTTCTTC
TRBJ1-4	-	few	TRBV7-2	CASRRSGEKLFF	TGTGCCAGCAGGCGGAGTGGTGAAAAACTGTTTTTT
TRBJ2-5	-	-	TRBV2	CASSGGGAFETQYF	TGTGCCAGCAGTGGAGGGGGGGCCTTTGAGACCCAGTACTTC
TRBJ2-5	-	-	TRBV5-5	CASSRLEGETQYF	TGTGCCAGCAGCCGTCTGGAGGGCGAGACCCAGTACTTC
TRBJ1-1	-	-	TRBV7-8	CASSLEFQSEAFF	TGTGCCAGCAGCTTAGAGTTCCAGTCTGAAGCTTTCTTT
TRBJ1-5	TRBD1	-	TRBV6-5	CASSPEQGLGQPQHF	TGTGCCAGCAGCCCGGAACAGGGGTTGGGACAGCCCCAGCATTTT
TRBJ1-1	-	-	TRBV6-1	CASSALQGGTEAFF	TGTGCCAGCAGTGCCCTACAGGGTGGCACTGAAGCTTTCTTT
TRBJ1-4	-	-	TRBV28	CATAVATNEKLFF	TGTGCCACCGCAGTTGCAACTAATGAAAAACTGTTTTTT
TRBJ1-1	TRBD1	-	TRBV19	CASSVQGARTEAFF	TGTGCCAGTAGTGTCCAGGGGGCGAGGACTGAAGCTTTCTTT
TRBJ1-2	-	once	TRBV5-4	CASSPNLGDYGYTF	TGTGCCAGCAGCCCCAATCTAGGAGACTATGGCTACACCTTC
TRBJ1-2	TRBD1	-	TRBV28	CASSLQGVGGYTF	TGTGCCAGCAGTTTACAGGGGGTAGGGGGCTACACCTTC
TRBJ1-6	-	-	TRBV27	CASSLQGSYNSPLHF	TGTGCCAGCAGTTTACAGGGTTCCTATAATTCACCCCTCCACTTT
TRBJ2-3	TRBD2	once	TRBV5-4	CASSLAPFGRAGDTQYF	TGTGCCAGCAGCTTGGCCCCGTTCGGGAGGGCCGGAGATACGCAGTATTTT
TRBJ2-3	TRBD1	-	TRBV29-1	CSVTGTGGDTQYF	TGCAGCGTTACCGGGACAGGAGGAGATACGCAGTATTTT
TRBJ2-7	-	-	TRBV5-1	CASSIGTRQSSYEQYF	TGCGCCAGCAGCATCGGGACTCGGCAGAGCTCCTACGAGCAGTACTTC
TRBJ2-7	TRBD1	-	TRBV6-5	CASSLTGTLSYEQYF	TGTGCCAGCAGTTTGACAGGGACCCTCTCCTACGAGCAGTACTTC
TRBJ2-3	TRBD2	-	TRBV27	CASSFGGGGRASDTQYF	TGTGCCAGCAGTTTTGGGGGCGGGGGGCGCGCCTCAGATACGCAGTATTTT
TRBJ1-1	-	once	TRBV7-2	CASRLDRGIAEAFF	TGTGCCAGCAGGTTGGACAGAGGTATAGCTGAAGCTTTCTTT
TRBJ1-5	-	-	TRBV18	CASSPPGGPNQPQHF	TGTGCCAGCTCACCACCCGGGGGACCTAATCAGCCCCAGCATTTT